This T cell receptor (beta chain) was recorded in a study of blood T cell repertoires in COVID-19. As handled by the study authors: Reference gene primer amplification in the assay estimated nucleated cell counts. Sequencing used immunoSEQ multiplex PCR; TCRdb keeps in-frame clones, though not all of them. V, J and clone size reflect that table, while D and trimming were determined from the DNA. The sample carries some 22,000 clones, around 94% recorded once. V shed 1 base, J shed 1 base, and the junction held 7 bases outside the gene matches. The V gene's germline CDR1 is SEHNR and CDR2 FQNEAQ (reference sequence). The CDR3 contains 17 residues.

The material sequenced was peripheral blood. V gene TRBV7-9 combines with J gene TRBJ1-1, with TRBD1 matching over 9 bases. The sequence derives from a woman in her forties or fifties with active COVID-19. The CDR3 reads CASSLGQGVAANTEAFF. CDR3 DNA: TGTGCCAGCAGCTTAGGACAGGGGGTAGCAGCGAACACTGAAGCTTTCTTT.